This T cell receptor beta chain was captured in a study of T cell changes during pregnancy in multiple sclerosis (dated by TCRdb to between 2018 and 2020). Turning to the overall study: The study examined how the T cell repertoire changed over the course of pregnancy in women with multiple sclerosis.

As encoded in the germline V gene, CDR1 is SNHLY while CDR2 is FYNNEI. Measured from the cysteine to the phenylalanine, the CDR3 is 17 residues long. The sequence is cut down to CDR3 DNA, 51 bases in frame from base 1. The method behind the library was the immunoSEQ multiplex PCR assay. What TCRdb holds here is the immuneACCESS table cut down to in-frame rearrangements. Part of the clones is not present; checked against another copy, under half of the missing clones reflect an unresolved V gene, and the others are unexplained. Counted in this sample were roughly 110,000 clones; 85% to 95% of them appeared once. Roughly 1.7% of the sample is taken by the ten largest. For this clone: Its target antigen remains unknown. No base-level quality is on record; no much larger clone is a single base apart.

This sequence originates from a female donor with multiple sclerosis, enrolled in a pregnancy study. The sample consisted of peripheral blood, taken after pregnancy. The chain joins TRBV2 to TRBJ2-5, with TRBD2 matching 9 junction bases. The DNA end favors TRBJ2-7, so the J call may be wrong. The bases read TGTGCCAGCATTGAGGACGGACTAGCGATTATTGGTTACGAGCAGTACTTC. Its protein reads: CASIEDGLAIIGYEQYF.